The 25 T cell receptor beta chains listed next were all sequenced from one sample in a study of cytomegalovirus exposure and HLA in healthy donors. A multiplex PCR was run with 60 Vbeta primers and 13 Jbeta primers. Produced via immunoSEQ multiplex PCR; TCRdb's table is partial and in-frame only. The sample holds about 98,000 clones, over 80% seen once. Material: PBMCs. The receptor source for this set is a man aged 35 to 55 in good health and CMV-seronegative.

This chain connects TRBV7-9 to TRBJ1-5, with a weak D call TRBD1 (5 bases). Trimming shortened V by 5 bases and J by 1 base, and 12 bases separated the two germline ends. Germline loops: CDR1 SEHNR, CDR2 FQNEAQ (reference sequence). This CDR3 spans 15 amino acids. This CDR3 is CASSDSRGSNQPQHF. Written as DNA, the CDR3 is TGTGCCAGCAGCGATAGTCGGGGGAGCAATCAGCCCCAGCATTTT.

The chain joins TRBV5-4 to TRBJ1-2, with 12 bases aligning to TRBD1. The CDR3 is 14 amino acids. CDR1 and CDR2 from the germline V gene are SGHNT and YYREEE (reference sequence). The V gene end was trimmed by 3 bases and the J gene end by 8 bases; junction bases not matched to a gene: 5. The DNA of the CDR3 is TGTGCCAGCAGCTCGGGACAGGGGGCGGGGGGCTACACCTTC. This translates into CASSSGQGAGGYTF. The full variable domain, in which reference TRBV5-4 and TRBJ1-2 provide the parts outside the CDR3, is ETGVTQSPTHLIKTRGQQVTLRCSSQSGHNTVSWYQQALGQGPQFIFQYYREEENGRGNFPPRFSGLQFPNYSSELNVNALELDDSALYLCASSSGQGAGGYTFGSGTRLTVV.

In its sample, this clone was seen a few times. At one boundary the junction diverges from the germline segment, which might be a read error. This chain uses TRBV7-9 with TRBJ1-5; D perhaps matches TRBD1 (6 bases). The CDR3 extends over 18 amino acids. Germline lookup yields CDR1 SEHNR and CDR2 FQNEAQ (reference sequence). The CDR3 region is CSSSGAYGTTGLNQPQHF. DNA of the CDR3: TGTTCCAGCAGCGGAGCCTACGGGACAACTGGGCTTAATCAGCCCCAGCATTTT.

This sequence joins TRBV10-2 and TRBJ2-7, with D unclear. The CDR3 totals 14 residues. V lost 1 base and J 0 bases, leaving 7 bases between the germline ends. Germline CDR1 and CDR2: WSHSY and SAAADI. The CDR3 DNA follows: TGCGCCAGCAGTGAGTTGGTACTCTCCTACGAGCAGTACTTC. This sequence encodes CASSELVLSYEQYF.

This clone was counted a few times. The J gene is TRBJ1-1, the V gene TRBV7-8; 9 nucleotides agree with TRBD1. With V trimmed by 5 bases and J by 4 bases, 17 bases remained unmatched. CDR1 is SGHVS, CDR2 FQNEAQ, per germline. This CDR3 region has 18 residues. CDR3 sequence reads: CASSEEQQGALLGTEAFF. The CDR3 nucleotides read TGTGCCAGCAGCGAAGAACAACAGGGGGCTCTATTAGGCACTGAAGCTTTCTTT.

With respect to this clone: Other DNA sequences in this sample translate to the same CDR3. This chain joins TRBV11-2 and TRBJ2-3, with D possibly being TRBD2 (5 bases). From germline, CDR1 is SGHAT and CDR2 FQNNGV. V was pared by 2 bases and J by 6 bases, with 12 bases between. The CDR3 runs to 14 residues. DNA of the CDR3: TGTGCCAGCAGCTTACTATCCTCGGGGGATACGCAGTATTTT. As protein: CASSLLSSGDTQYF.

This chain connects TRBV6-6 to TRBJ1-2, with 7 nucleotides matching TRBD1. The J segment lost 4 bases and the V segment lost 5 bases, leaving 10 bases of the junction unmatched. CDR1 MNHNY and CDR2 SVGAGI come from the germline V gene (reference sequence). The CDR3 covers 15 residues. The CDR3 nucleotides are TGTGCCAGCAGTACCTTCGCCGGGACAGCCTATGGCTACACCTTC. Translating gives CASSTFAGTAYGYTF.

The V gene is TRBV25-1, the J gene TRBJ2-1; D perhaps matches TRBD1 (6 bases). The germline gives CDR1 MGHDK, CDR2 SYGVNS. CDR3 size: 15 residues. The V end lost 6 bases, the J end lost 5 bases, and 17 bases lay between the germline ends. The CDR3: CASRSSRQADNEQFF. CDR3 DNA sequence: TGTGCCAGCAGGTCCAGCCGACAGGCAGACAATGAGCAGTTCTTC.

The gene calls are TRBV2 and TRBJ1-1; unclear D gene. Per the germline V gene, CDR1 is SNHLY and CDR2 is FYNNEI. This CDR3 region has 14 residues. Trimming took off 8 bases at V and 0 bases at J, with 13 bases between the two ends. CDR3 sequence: CASRSVTLNTEAFF. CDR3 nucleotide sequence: TGTGCCAGCCGGAGCGTTACCCTGAACACTGAAGCTTTCTTT.

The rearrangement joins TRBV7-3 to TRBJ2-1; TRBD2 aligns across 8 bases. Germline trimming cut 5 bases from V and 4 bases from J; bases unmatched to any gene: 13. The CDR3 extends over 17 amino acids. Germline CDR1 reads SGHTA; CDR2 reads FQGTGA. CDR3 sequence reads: CASSLRNGAGVYNEQFF. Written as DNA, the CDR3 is TGTGCCAGCAGCCTAAGAAATGGAGCGGGGGTTTACAATGAGCAGTTCTTC. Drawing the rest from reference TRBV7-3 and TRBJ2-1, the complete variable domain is GAGVSQTPSNKVTEKGKYVELRCDPISGHTALYWYRQSLGQGPEFLIYFQGTGAADDSGLPNDRFFAVRPEGSVSTLKIQRTERGDSAVYLCASSLRNGAGVYNEQFFGPGTRLTVL.

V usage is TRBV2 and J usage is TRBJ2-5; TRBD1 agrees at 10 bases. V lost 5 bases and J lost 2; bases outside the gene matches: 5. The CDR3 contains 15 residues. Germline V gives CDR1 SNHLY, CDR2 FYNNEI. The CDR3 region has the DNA TGTGCCAGCAGTCCAACGGGACAGGGGCAAGAGACCCAGTACTTC. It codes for CASSPTGQGQETQYF.

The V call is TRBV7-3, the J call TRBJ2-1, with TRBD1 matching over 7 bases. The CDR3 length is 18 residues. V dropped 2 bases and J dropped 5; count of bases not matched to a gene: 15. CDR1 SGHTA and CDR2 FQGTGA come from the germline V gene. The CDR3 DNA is TGTGCCAGCAGCTTATTTCCGGGCGGGCAGGGGGTAAACAATGAGCAGTTCTTC. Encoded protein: CASSLFPGGQGVNNEQFF.

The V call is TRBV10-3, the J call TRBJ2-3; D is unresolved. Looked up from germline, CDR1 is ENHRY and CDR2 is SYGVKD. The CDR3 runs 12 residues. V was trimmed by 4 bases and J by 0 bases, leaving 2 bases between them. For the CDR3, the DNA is TGTGCCATCAGTGCGAGCACAGATACGCAGTATTTT. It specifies CAISASTDTQYF.

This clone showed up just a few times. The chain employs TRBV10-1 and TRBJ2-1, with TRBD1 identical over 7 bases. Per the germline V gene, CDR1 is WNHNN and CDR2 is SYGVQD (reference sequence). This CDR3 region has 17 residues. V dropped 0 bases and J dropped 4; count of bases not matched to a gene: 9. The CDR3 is CASSESRTGLLYNEQFF. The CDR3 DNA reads TGCGCCAGCAGTGAGTCGAGGACAGGTTTATTATACAATGAGCAGTTCTTC.

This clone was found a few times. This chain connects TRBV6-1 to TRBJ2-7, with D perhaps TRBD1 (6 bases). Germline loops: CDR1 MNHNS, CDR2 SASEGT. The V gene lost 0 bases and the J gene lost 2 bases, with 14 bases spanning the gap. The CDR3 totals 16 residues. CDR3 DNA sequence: TGTGCCAGCAGTGAAGCGGGGGCAGGAATACCCTACGAGCAGTACTTC. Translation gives CASSEAGAGIPYEQYF.

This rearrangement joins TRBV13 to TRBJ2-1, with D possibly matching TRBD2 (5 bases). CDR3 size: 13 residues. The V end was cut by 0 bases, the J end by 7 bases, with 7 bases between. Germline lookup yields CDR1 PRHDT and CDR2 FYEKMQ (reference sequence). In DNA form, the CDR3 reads TGTGCCAGCAGCTTAGGTAGCGCGAATGAGCAGTTCTTC. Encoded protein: CASSLGSANEQFF. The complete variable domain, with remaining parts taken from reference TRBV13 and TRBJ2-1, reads AAGVIQSPRHLIKEKRETATLKCYPIPRHDTVYWYQQGPGQDPQFLISFYEKMQSDKGSIPDRFSAQQFSDYHSELNMSSLELGDSALYFCASSLGSANEQFFGPGTRLTVL.

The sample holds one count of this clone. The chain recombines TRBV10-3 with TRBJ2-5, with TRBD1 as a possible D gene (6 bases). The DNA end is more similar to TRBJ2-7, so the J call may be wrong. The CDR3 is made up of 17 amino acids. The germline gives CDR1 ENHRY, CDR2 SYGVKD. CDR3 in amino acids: CAISESGTTLSSYEQYF. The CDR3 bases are TGTGCCATCAGTGAGTCCGGGACAACGTTGAGCTCCTACGAGCAGTACTTC.

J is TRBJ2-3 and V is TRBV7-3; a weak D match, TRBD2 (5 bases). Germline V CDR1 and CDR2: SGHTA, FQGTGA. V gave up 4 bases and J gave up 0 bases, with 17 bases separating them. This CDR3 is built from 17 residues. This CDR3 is CASSSPALGGSTDTQYF. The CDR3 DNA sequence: TGTGCCAGCAGCTCGCCCGCACTAGGCGGGAGCACAGATACGCAGTATTTT.

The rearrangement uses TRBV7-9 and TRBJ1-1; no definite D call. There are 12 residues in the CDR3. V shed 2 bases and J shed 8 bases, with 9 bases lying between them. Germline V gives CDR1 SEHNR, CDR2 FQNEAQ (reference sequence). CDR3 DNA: TGTGCCAGCAGCTTATCGGGGAACGAAGCTTTCTTT. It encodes CASSLSGNEAFF.

The CDR3 DNA reads as TGTGCCAGCCCTTCACGGGGGGGTAACAATGAGCAGTTCTTC. This gives the protein CASPSRGGNNEQFF. This chain links TRBV6-1 with TRBJ2-1; 8 nucleotides line up with TRBD2. Germline CDR1 is MNHNS and CDR2 is SASEGT. V lost 8 bases and J lost 5; bases outside the gene matches: 8. The CDR3 covers 14 residues.

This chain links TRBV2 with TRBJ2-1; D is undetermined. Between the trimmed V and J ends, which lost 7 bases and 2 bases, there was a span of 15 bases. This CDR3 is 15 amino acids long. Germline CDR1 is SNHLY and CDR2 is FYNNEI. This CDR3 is CASKRSQITYNEQFF. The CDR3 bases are TGTGCCAGCAAGAGGAGTCAGATAACCTACAATGAGCAGTTCTTC.

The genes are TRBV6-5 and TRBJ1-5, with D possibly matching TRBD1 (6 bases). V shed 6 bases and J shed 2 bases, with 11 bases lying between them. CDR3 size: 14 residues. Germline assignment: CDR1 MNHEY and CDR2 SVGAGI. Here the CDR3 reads CASRSGVGNQPQHF. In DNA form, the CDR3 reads TGTGCCAGCAGGTCAGGGGTGGGCAATCAGCCCCAGCATTTT.

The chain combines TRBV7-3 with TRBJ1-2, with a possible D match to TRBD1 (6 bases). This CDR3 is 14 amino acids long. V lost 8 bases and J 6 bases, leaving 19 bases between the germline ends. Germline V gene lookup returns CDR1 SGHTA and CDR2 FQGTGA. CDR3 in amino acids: CASAIQGRDHGYTF. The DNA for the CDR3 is TGTGCCAGCGCCATACAGGGCAGGGATCATGGCTACACCTTC.

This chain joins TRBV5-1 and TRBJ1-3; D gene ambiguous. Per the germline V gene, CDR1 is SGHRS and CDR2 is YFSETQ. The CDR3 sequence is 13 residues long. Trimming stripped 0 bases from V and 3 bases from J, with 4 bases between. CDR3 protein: CASSLVVGNTIYF. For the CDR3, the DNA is TGCGCCAGCAGCTTGGTAGTTGGAAACACCATATATTTT. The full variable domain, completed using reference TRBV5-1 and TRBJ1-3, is KAGVTQTPRYLIKTRGQQVTLSCSPISGHRSVSWYQQTPGQGLQFLFEYFSETQRNKGNFPGRFSGRQFSNSRSEMNVSTLELGDSALYLCASSLVVGNTIYFGEGSWLTVV.

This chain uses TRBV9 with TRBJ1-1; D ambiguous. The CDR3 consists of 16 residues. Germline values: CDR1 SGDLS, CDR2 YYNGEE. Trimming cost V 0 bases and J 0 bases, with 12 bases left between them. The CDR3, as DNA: TGTGCCAGCAGCGTAGTTCCGGGGTTGGTGAACACTGAAGCTTTCTTT. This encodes CASSVVPGLVNTEAFF.